The rows below give T cell receptor beta chains drawn from one sample of a study of cytotoxic CD8 clonotypes in ibrutinib-treated CLL. Method: immunoSEQ multiplex PCR; TCRdb's copy keeps in-frame clones and lacks some. The sample has approximately 13,000 clones; around 70% are singletons. This specimen consisted of PBMCs, obtained before ibrutinib treatment. Receptor source: a human donor with chronic lymphocytic leukemia. The CDR3 runs from the conserved cysteine through the conserved F or W. Fields, in order: J gene, V gene, D gene, clone size, CDR3 DNA, CDR3 protein. A D gene is named only where the DNA matches it firmly. Expanded clones are given a class, and other clones once, few, many or no size at all.

TRBJ2-2 | TRBV27 | - | few | TGTGCCAGCAGTTACTACACCGGGGAGCTGTTTTTT | CASSYYTGELFF
TRBJ2-5 | TRBV10-3 | - | - | TGTGCCATCAGTGGGGGACGGGATGAAACCCAGTACTTC | CAISGGRDETQYF
TRBJ1-2 | TRBV5-1 | - | medium-sized | TGCGCCAGCAGCTTGGCCGGGCCCAGCTTTGGCTACACCTTC | CASSLAGPSFGYTF
TRBJ1-5 | TRBV6-6 | - | - | TGTGCCAGCAGTCAGCAGGGCGGGGATCAGCCCCAGCATTTT | CASSQQGGDQPQHF
TRBJ2-2 | TRBV5-4 | - | - | TGTGCCAGCAGCTTGGACCTGCCGGCCAACACCGGGGAGCTGTTTTTT | CASSLDLPANTGELFF
TRBJ2-3 | TRBV9 | - | - | TGTGCCAGCAGCGTAGCGGGGAGCCGGGATACGCAGTATTTT | CASSVAGSRDTQYF
TRBJ2-5 | TRBV6-1 | - | - | TGTGCCAGCAGTGAAGCGATGGGCGGCCAAGAGACCCAGTACTTC | CASSEAMGGQETQYF
TRBJ2-1 | TRBV10-3 | TRBD2 | - | TGTGCCATCATGGCTAGCGGGGGGAATGAGCAGTTCTTC | CAIMASGGNEQFF
TRBJ2-4 | TRBV11-2 | - | - | TGTGCCAGCAGCCCGACGGCTTCGGGGAACATTCAGTACTTC | CASSPTASGNIQYF
TRBJ2-7 | TRBV28 | TRBD1 | - | TGTGCCAGCAGACCCGACAGGGGAGCCACCTACGAGCAGTACTTC | CASRPDRGATYEQYF
TRBJ1-2 | TRBV20-1 | - | - | TGCGGATGGCGGGGTGGTGGCTACACCTTC | CGWRGGGYTF
TRBJ2-2 | TRBV7-7 | TRBD2 | few | TGTGCTAGCAGACCGAGCGGGATCACCGGGGAGCTGTTTTTT | CASRPSGITGELFF
TRBJ2-5 | TRBV5-4 | TRBD2 | - | TGTGCCAGCAGCCCCTTAGCGGGGGAAGAGACCCAGTACTTC | CASSPLAGEETQYF
TRBJ1-2 | TRBV6-6 | - | - | TGTGCCAGCAGGACCCCTGGGCCCGCTAACTATGGCTACACCTTC | CASRTPGPANYGYTF
TRBJ1-1 | TRBV19 | TRBD1 | - | TGTGCCAGTAGAACAGACAGGGAGGACACTGAAGCTTTCTTT | CASRTDREDTEAFF
TRBJ2-7 | TRBV4-2 | - | - | TGTGCCAGCAGCCAAGATCGAGTCTTATACGAGCAGTACTTC | CASSQDRVLYEQYF